This TCR beta chain stems from a study of blood T cell repertoires in COVID-19. About the study: PBMCs, B-cell-depleted T cells, or T cells provided the cDNA or gDNA that made up the material.

The germline V gene has CDR1 PRHDT and CDR2 FYEKMQ (reference sequence). V was trimmed by 4 bases and J by 10 bases, leaving 20 bases between them. The CDR3 is made up of 14 amino acids. Enrolment of Seattle patients took place during active infection, and they were followed longitudinally. Under the authors' procedure: Amplified reference gene primers provided the basis for estimating nucleated cell counts. Method: immunoSEQ multiplex PCR; TCRdb's copy keeps in-frame clones and lacks some. V, J and clone size were drawn from that table, and D and trimming were deduced from the DNA. The sample lists roughly 52,000 clones, 70% to 85% seen once, with roughly 11% in the top ten.

V is TRBV13 and J is TRBJ2-7; possible D gene TRBD2, 7 bases. The sequence was collected from a man older than 75 with COVID-19, enrolled during active disease. The sample taken for sequencing was peripheral blood. In nucleotides, the CDR3 is TGTGCCAGCAGCTCTACCCTCAGGGGAGGGGTACAGTACTTC. This translates into CASSSTLRGGVQYF. Together with reference TRBV13 and TRBJ2-7, the CDR3 gives the full variable domain: AAGVIQSPRHLIKEKRETATLKCYPIPRHDTVYWYQQGPGQDPQFLISFYEKMQSDKGSIPDRFSAQQFSDYHSELNMSSLELGDSALYFCASSSTLRGGVQYFGPGTRLTVT.